This TCR beta chain was retrieved from a study of control samples from healthy donors and cancer patients. Trimming shortened V by 6 bases and J by 0 bases, and 14 bases separated the two germline ends. The CDR3 has 15 amino acids. Germline CDR1 reads MNHEY; CDR2 reads SVGAGI. This clone was seen repeatedly, ten times or more. The protocol was immunoSEQ multiplex PCR, while the TCRdb copy is restricted to in-frame clones and leaves out a portion. Among about 410,000 clones listed, approximately 90% were seen once. Material for sequencing was PBMCs. The chain couples TRBV6-5 to TRBJ1-2, with D unclear. This TCR was recovered from a man aged 35-49 years with head and neck cancer. CDR3: CASSHGRQTNYGYTF. The CDR3 coding sequence is TGTGCCAGCAGCCATGGGCGGCAAACTAACTATGGCTACACCTTC.